Presented here are 24 T cell receptor beta chains from one specimen sequenced in a study of T cells after yellow fever vaccination. TCRdb ran MiXCR on the 5' RACE reads and lists one entry per CDR3 protein. Among roughly 32,000 distinct CDR3 sequences listed, about 6.6% were seen once. The specimen was PBMCs, either bulk or a sorted T-cell subset (CD4+, CD8+, memory, or dextramer-sorted; not recorded which), collected on the day of the first yellow fever vaccination. These receptors were taken from a man aged 18 to 30 who received the YFV17D yellow fever vaccine.

This clonotype came up many times. The chain uses TRBV11-1 and TRBJ1-1; D possibly corresponds to TRBD1 (5 bases). Germline CDR1 SGHAT, CDR2 FQDESV (reference sequence). The CDR3 extends over 13 amino acids. Between the trimmed V and J ends, which lost 6 bases and 4 bases, there was a span of 12 bases. CDR3 in DNA: TGTGCCAGCAGATCAGGGTTGTTCACTGAAGCTTTCTTT. This encodes CASRSGLFTEAFF.

This clonotype appeared many times. The chain employs TRBV5-1 and TRBJ2-3; 10 nucleotides line up with TRBD1. The CDR3 contains 15 residues. Germline V lookup: CDR1 SGHRS, CDR2 YFSETQ. Trimming at V came to 7 bases and at J to 5 bases, leaving 10 bases not matched to a gene. The CDR3 DNA reads as TGCGCCAGCGGGCGGGGGGACAGGGGCCGAGATACGCAGTATTTT. This encodes CASGRGDRGRDTQYF.

This clonotype came up a few times. This rearrangement joins TRBV11-2 to TRBJ1-2, with no clear D. The germline CDR1 and CDR2 sequences are SGHAT and FQNNGV. The length of the CDR3 is 12 residues. Deletions cut 9 bases from V and 4 bases from J, with 12 bases between. CDR3 DNA sequence: TGTGCCAGTAGTTCCGGGAGCTATGGCTACACCTTC. Translating gives CASSSGSYGYTF.

This clonotype was counted many times. This chain connects TRBV5-4 to TRBJ2-5, with D perhaps TRBD1 or TRBD2 (7 bases each). Germline CDR1 SGHNT, CDR2 YYREEE (reference sequence). The CDR3 length is 15 residues. V lost 4 bases and J lost 4, with 17 bases in between. CDR3 in amino acids: CASSRGRGHGETQYF. The CDR3 DNA is TGTGCCAGCAGCAGGGGGCGGGGGCACGGAGAGACCCAGTACTTC.

This clonotype appeared many times. The V and J genes are TRBV5-8 and TRBJ2-5, with D unresolved. The CDR3 is made up of 13 amino acids. The germline gives CDR1 SGHTS, CDR2 YDEGEE. Trimming removed 4 bases at V and 5 bases at J, with 12 bases between. In DNA form, the CDR3 reads TGTGCCAGCAGCCGACACCTGGGGGAGACCCAGTACTTC. This gives the protein CASSRHLGETQYF.

This clonotype was picked up many times. This rearrangement joins TRBV4-3 to TRBJ2-3, with 7 bases aligning to TRBD1. Germline CDR1 reads LGHNA; CDR2 reads YSLEER. The CDR3 runs to 16 residues. The V gene end was trimmed by 3 bases and the J gene end by 1 base; junction bases not matched to a gene: 7. Written as DNA, the CDR3 is TGCGCCAGCAGCCACCAAACCACAGGGGGCACAGATACGCAGTATTTT. This encodes CASSHQTTGGTDTQYF.

Sample share makes this clonotype medium-sized. The chain recombines TRBV20-1 with TRBJ2-7; TRBD2 aligns across 8 bases. Germline-derived CDR1 and CDR2 are DFQATT and SNEGSKA (reference sequence). The V and J ends lost 1 base and 3 bases, in that order; junction bases with no gene match: 5. The CDR3 has 14 residues. The CDR3 coding sequence is TGCAGTGCTAGAGCCGGGACTAGAAGCTACGAGCAGTACTTC. Its protein product is CSARAGTRSYEQYF.

This clonotype was observed many times. The CDR3 DNA follows: TGTGCCAGCAGCTTAATCCCCCGATACGAGCAGTACGTC. This encodes CASSLIPRYEQYV. The chain links TRBV7-8 to TRBJ2-7; no reliable D call. Looked up from germline, CDR1 is SGHVS and CDR2 is FQNEAQ. V lost 2 bases to trimming and J lost 4 bases, with 9 bases between them. The CDR3 spans 13 residues.

This clonotype has ten or more counts. J is TRBJ2-5 and V is TRBV29-1, with 8 bases fitting TRBD2. CDR1 and CDR2 from the germline V gene are SQVTM and ANQGSEA. This CDR3 is 13 amino acids long. The junction had 7 bases not matched to a gene; V was cut back by 7 bases and J by 3 bases. CDR3 nucleotide sequence: TGCAGCGAGCGGCAGCGGGGGAAAGAGACCCAGTACTTC. Translation gives CSERQRGKETQYF.

This clonotype rates as medium-sized. The final CDR3 position lacks the conserved phenylalanine or tryptophan, pointing to a likely read error. It is unclear where the CDR3 begins or ends on the DNA, so no DNA is shown, and the CDR3 is as TCRdb lists it. This chain connects TRBV20-1 to TRBJ2-1; the table gives TRBD2 as D, unverified against the DNA. The germline V gene encodes CDR1 DFQATT and CDR2 SNEGSKA (reference sequence). Ends included, the CDR3 has 13 residues. This chain's CDR3 is CSASLPHLAGGLL.

Many counts were recorded for this clonotype. The chain couples TRBV12-3 or TRBV12-4 to TRBJ1-5, with 7 nucleotides matching TRBD1. The CDR3 loop spans 13 amino acids. J was trimmed by 6 bases and V by 7 bases; bases with no gene match: 6. In nucleotides, the CDR3 is TGTGCCAGCACCGGACAGGAAGGTCAGCCCCAGCATTTT. Translated: CASTGQEGQPQHF.

About this clonotype: This could be a read error, since a much larger clone is one nucleotide away. This chain joins TRBV11-2 and TRBJ2-3, with D perhaps given as TRBD1 or TRBD2 (5 bases each). The V gene lost 5 bases and the J gene lost 4 bases, with 10 bases spanning the gap. This CDR3 is built from 13 residues. Germline V CDR1 and CDR2: SGHAT, FQNNGV. In DNA, the CDR3 is TGTGCCAGCAGCCGGGACCCCGCAGATACGCAGTATTTT. As protein: CASSRDPADTQYF. Using reference TRBV11-2 and TRBJ2-3 for the parts outside the CDR3, the full variable domain is EAGVAQSPRYKIIEKRQSVAFWCNPISGHATLYWYQQILGQGPKLLIQFQNNGVVDDSQLPKDRFSAERLKGVDSTLKIQPAKLEDSAVYLCASSRDPADTQYFGPGTRLTVL.

This clonotype was detected ten times or more. V usage is TRBV4-1 and J usage is TRBJ2-5; D could derive from TRBD1 or TRBD2 (5 bases each). The germline gives CDR1 MGHRA, CDR2 YSYEKL. V lost 1 base to trimming and J lost 5 bases, with 17 bases between them. The CDR3 spans 16 residues. The CDR3 region has the DNA TGCGCCAGCAGCCAAGTCCTATTTTCCGGGGACGAGACCCAGTACTTC. Translation gives CASSQVLFSGDETQYF.

This clonotype was found many times. Germline is not matched at one junction end, which may reflect a read error. The chain carries TRBV4-3 and TRBJ1-6; the D gene is possibly TRBD1 (6 bases). Per the germline V gene, CDR1 is LGHNA and CDR2 is YSLEER. The CDR3 runs to 13 residues. CDR3 region: CASSQLLQGFPLF. CDR3 bases: TGCGCCAGCAGCCAATTATTACAGGGCTTCCCTCTTTTT.

In its sample, this clonotype was seen many times. The rearrangement joins TRBV4-1 to TRBJ1-1; 7 nucleotides line up with TRBD1. CDR1 and CDR2 (germline): MGHRA, YSYEKL. V trimming: 4 bases; J trimming: 0 bases; junction bases outside the gene matches: 20. The CDR3 covers 20 residues. The CDR3: CASSPRQGVRTTEMNTEAFF. CDR3 DNA: TGCGCCAGCAGCCCACGGCAGGGGGTACGTACCACGGAAATGAACACTGAAGCTTTCTTT.

Of note for this clonotype: A much larger clone differs from this one at a single base, so this may be a read error. Because it lacks the conserved phenylalanine or tryptophan at the end, this CDR3 is likely a read error. V is TRBV7-3 and J is TRBJ2-5; 8 nucleotides agree with TRBD2. Trimming took 0 bases from V and 5 from J; bases not matched to a gene: 20. This CDR3 contains 20 residues. Looked up from germline, CDR1 is SGHTA and CDR2 is FQGTGA. This chain's CDR3 is CASSLTLFVGGTRWGETQYS. CDR3 coding DNA: TGTGCCAGCAGCTTAACCCTGTTCGTCGGCGGGACTAGATGGGGGGAGACCCAGTACTCC.

This clonotype was seen more than once but under ten times. DNA of the CDR3: TGTGCCAGCAGTTTAGGGTGGCAGGATGGCTACACCTTC. It codes for CASSLGWQDGYTF. The gene calls are TRBV28 and TRBJ1-2; D uncertain. The germline V gene has CDR1 MDHEN and CDR2 SYDVKM. Trimming cost V 2 bases and J 6 bases, with 10 bases left between them. The CDR3 runs 13 residues.

This clonotype was found many times. V and J are TRBV20-1 and TRBJ2-1; possible D gene TRBD2, 7 bases. The CDR3 length is 14 residues. Germline CDR1 DFQATT, CDR2 SNEGSKA (reference sequence). The V gene lost 6 bases and the J gene lost 9 bases, with 21 bases spanning the gap. CDR3 DNA sequence: TGCAGTGCCAGACTGGGGGGGGCAAGGTTTGAGCAGTTCTTC. It translates to CSARLGGARFEQFF.

This clonotype was observed at least ten times. V usage is TRBV6-2 or TRBV6-3 and J usage is TRBJ2-2; tentatively, D is TRBD1 (5 bases). The germline V gene encodes CDR1 MNHEY and CDR2 SVGEGT. CDR3 length: 14 residues. V lost 7 bases to trimming and J lost 2 bases, with 11 bases between them. DNA of the CDR3: TGTGCCAGCACTGGGGCCCTCAACACCGGGGAGCTGTTTTTT. Its protein product is CASTGALNTGELFF.

This clonotype was observed many times. This chain connects TRBV7-3 to TRBJ2-2; the D call may be TRBD1 or TRBD2 (5 bases each). Between the trimmed V and J ends, which lost 7 bases and 2 bases, there was a span of 11 bases. The CDR3 sequence is 14 residues long. Looked up from germline, CDR1 is SGHTA and CDR2 is FQGTGA. CDR3 in DNA: TGTGCCAGCACCCGGGGCGCTAACACCGGGGAGCTGTTTTTT. Amino acid sequence: CASTRGANTGELFF.

This clonotype was seen ten or more times. The chain has TRBV20-1 and TRBJ1-1; 8 bases align to TRBD1. The length of the CDR3 is 16 residues. Losses at the gene ends were 2 bases for V and 4 bases for J; bases not matched to a gene: 12. Germline V gene data show CDR1 as DFQATT and CDR2 as SNEGSKA (reference sequence). The CDR3 DNA follows: TGCAGTGCTAGATCTACAGGGGGGGGATACAGCACTGAAGCTTTCTTT. It is translated as CSARSTGGGYSTEAFF.

This clonotype was observed many times. The chain is built from TRBV4-1 and TRBJ2-2; D may be TRBD1 (5 bases). CDR3 size: 16 residues. The germline V and J ends were trimmed by 2 bases and 3 bases, with 13 bases remaining between them. Germline CDR1 reads MGHRA; CDR2 reads YSYEKL. CDR3 amino acids: CASSQTPGAYTGELFF. As DNA, the CDR3 is TGCGCCAGCAGCCAAACCCCTGGGGCGTACACCGGGGAGCTGTTTTTT.

This clonotype has a count of ten or more. The V and J genes are TRBV5-5 and TRBJ2-5; 7 nucleotides align to TRBD1. Trimming at V came to 4 bases and at J to 0 bases, leaving 0 bases not matched to a gene. Germline assignment: CDR1 SGHKS and CDR2 YYEKEE (reference sequence). The CDR3 has 13 residues. CDR3 nucleotide sequence: TGTGCCAGCAGCGGGACAGACCAAGAGACCCAGTACTTC. Encoded protein: CASSGTDQETQYF.

This clonotype was picked up a small number of times. This chain links TRBV20-1 with TRBJ2-6, with D unclear. Trimming cost V 2 bases and J 4 bases, with 9 bases left between them. The length of the CDR3 is 14 residues. Germline V gene data show CDR1 as DFQATT and CDR2 as SNEGSKA (reference sequence). For the CDR3, the DNA is TGCAGTGCTAGACAGTACTCCGGGGCCAACGTCCTGACTTTC. This sequence encodes CSARQYSGANVLTF.